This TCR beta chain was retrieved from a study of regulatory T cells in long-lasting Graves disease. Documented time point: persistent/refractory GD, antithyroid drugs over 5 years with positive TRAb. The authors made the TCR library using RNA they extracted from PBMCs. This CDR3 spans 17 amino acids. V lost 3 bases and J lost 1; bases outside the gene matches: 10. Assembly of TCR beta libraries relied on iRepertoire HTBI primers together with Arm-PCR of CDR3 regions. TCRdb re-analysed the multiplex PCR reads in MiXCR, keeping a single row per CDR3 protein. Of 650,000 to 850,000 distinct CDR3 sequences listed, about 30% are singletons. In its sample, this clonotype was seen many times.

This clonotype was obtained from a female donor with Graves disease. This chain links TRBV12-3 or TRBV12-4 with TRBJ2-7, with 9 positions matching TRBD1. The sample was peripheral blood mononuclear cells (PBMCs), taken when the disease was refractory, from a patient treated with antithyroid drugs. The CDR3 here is CASSFGSGTGLSYEQYF. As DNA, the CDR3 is TGTGCCAGCAGTTTCGGTTCCGGGACAGGGCTATCCTACGAGCAGTACTTC.